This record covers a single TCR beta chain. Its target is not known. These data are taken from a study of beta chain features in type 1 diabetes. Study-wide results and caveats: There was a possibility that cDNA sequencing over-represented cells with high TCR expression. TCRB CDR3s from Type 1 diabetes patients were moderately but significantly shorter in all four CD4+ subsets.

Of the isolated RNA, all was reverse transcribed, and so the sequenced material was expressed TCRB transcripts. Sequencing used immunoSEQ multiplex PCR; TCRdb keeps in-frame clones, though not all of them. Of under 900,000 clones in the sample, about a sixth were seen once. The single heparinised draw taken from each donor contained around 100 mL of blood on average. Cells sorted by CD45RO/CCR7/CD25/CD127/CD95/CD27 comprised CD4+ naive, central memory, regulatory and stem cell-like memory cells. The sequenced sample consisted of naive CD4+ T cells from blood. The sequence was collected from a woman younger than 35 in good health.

DNA for the CDR3: TGTGCCAGCAGTCGGGAGCTCGGCTACACCTTC. Protein sequence: CASSRELGYTF. The V call is TRBV2, the J call TRBJ1-2; D ambiguous. V lost 5 bases to trimming and J lost 8 bases, with 9 bases between them. Germline V CDR1 and CDR2: SNHLY, FYNNEI. CDR3 length: 11 amino acids.